Sequencing of this T cell receptor beta chain was carried out in a study of shared clonotypes between healthy human individuals (dated by TCRdb to 2020 to 2021). For the wider study: A few men and a couple of women, aged 18 to 49 years, made up the cohort. The study deeply sequenced blood TCR repertoires of five healthy adults to estimate repertoire size and the extent of clonotype sharing between individuals. Different laboratories and diverse techniques were used to prepare libraries and sequence TCR repertoires, to increase sequencing depth and limit assay-specific biases. Per donor, leukapheresis produced somewhere between about 0.85 and 8.9 billion PBMCs.

The donors were healthy, HIV-negative adults who had no recently reported acute infections or vaccinations. Every donor was a Caucasian adult residing in Nashville, Tennessee, USA. For unsorted samples, 90 million or so PBMCs were counted, and genomic DNA was extracted using the QIAamp DNA Blood Mini kit. Blood was collected by leukapheresis, and PBMCs were isolated by Ficoll-Histopaque density gradient centrifugation and then cryopreserved in liquid nitrogen vapor phase. Remarks on this clone: No cognate antigen has been identified for it. It has no much larger one-base neighbor in the sample; base qualities were not kept.

Trimming removed 5 bases from V and 5 bases from J, leaving 15 bases between the germline ends. CDR1 and CDR2, per the germline V gene, are SGHVS and FNYEAQ. The CDR3 numbers 14 residues from cysteine through phenylalanine. The sequence is cut down to CDR3 DNA, 42 bases in frame from base 1. On the study overall, not on this receptor specifically: Pairwise subsampling indicated that sequencing depth was expected to affect the degree of clonotype sharing among donors. Sampling was restricted to blood, and TCR repertoires in tissues likely differ from the TCR repertoires found in blood. Because the study included a small number of donors, the genetic and exposure-history diversity represented was limited.

TCR CDR3 regions were amplified from genomic DNA by multiplex PCR using the deep immunoSEQ assay. Extracted genomic DNA from each cell subset was distributed evenly across all wells of several immunoSEQ 96-well plates, and each plate was treated as a replicate. For unsorted PBMC, roughly 270 ng genomic DNA, equal to about 30,000 T cell genomes, was loaded into each replicate PCR. Ten immunoSEQ deep assay plates were used to sequence unsorted PBMC genomic DNA. Purified libraries were measured with a Qubit 3.0 fluorometer, size-checked on a Bioanalyzer 2100, and measured again with the KAPA Library Quantification kit. Each immunoSEQ 96-well plate was sequenced on its own single-read 150-cycle Illumina NextSeq 550 flow cell. Processing in the source paper ran as follows. Because the immunoSEQ output held only junctional sequences and lacked quality scores, the filtering could not match the filtering applied to full-length reads. Sequences were annotated with PyIR, a Python wrapper for IgBLAST v1.9, and V/J genes and CDR3 were assigned using IMGT germline references. Any read was removed if the V/J assignment was weak (E-value above 1e-6), the CDR3 was missing, or the read contained stop codons, out-of-frame junctions, or ambiguous translated residues. V3J clonotypes were defined as sequences sharing an identical inferred V gene, J gene, and CDR3 amino acid sequence. Percentage overlap between repertoires was calculated by dividing the number of shared unique clonotypes by the size of the smaller repertoire. Richness of each repertoire was evaluated using RTK rarefaction, the Chao1 estimator, and Recon v2.1 estimates of unobserved clonotypes. This immuneACCESS table, as held by TCRdb, lists in-frame sequences with V and J called but not all clones. Of the missing ones, under half trace to an unresolved V gene in checked studies; the others have no known cause. That table is the source of V, J and clone size, and D and trimming were worked out from the DNA. Within this sample are some 470,000 clones, with 76% of them counted one time only. The ten largest make up 10% to 15% of the sample.

The source material was PBMCs. The chain uses TRBV7-6 and TRBJ2-5; the D segment cannot be called with confidence. The TCR was taken from a woman aged 40-49 years in good health. Some clones in this sample may be carry-over from other donors' samples. The CDR3 reads CASSTNPGSETQYF. The DNA sequence follows: TGTGCCAGCAGCACAAACCCGGGTAGCGAGACCCAGTACTTC.